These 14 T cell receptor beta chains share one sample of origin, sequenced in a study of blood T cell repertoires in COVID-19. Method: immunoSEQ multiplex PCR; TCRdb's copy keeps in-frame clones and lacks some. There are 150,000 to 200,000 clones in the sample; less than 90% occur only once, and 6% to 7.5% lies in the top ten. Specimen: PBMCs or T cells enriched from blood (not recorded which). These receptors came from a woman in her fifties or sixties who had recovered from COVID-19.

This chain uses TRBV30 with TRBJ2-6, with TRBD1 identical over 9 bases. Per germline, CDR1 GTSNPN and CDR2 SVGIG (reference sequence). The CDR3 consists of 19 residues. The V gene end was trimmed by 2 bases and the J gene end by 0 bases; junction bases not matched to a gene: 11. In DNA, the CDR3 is TGTGCCTGGAGTCTCGGACAGGGGCGTTTATCCTCTGGGGCCAACGTCCTGACTTTC. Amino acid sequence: CAWSLGQGRLSSGANVLTF.

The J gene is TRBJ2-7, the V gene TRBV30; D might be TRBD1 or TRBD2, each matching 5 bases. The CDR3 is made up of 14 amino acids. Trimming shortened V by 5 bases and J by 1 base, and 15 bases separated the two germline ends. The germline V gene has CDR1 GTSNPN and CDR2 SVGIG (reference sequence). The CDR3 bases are TGTGCCTGGGGGGGTCGGACTCAATCCTACGAGCAGTACTTC. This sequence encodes CAWGGRTQSYEQYF.

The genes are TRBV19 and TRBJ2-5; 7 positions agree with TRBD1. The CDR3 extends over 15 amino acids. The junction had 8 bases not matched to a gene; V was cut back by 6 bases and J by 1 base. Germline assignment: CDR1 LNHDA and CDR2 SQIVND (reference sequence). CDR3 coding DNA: TGTGCCAGTAGCCTAGGGGGCCTCACCCAAGAGACCCAGTACTTC. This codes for CASSLGGLTQETQYF.

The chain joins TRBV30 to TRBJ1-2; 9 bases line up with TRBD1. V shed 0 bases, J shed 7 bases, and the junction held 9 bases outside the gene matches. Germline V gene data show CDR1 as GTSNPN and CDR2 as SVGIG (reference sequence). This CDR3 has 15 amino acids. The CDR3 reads CAWSVRRGQGAGYTF. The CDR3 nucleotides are TGTGCCTGGAGTGTAAGAAGGGGACAGGGTGCTGGCTACACCTTC.

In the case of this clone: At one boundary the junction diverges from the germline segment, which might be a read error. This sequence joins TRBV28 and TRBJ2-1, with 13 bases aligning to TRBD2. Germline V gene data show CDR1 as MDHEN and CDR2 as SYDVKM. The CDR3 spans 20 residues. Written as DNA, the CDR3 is TGTGCCAGCAGTTTTCTCTACACGACTAGCGGGGGGAGCTCCCACAATGAGCAGTTCTTC. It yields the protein CASSFLYTTSGGSSHNEQFF.

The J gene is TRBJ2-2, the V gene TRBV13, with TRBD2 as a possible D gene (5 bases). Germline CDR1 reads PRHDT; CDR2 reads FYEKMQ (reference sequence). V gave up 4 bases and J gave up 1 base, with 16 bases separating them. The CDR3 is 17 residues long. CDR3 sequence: CASSSDTPGKNTGELFF. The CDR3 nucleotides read TGTGCCAGCAGCTCCGATACCCCCGGGAAGAACACCGGGGAGCTGTTTTTT.

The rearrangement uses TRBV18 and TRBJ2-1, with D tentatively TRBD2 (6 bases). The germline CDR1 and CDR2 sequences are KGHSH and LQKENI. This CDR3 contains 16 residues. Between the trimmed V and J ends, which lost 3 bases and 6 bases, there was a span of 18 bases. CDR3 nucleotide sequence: TGTGCCAGCTCACCCACGGGAACAAGGGGAGGCAATGAGCAGTTCTTC. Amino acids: CASSPTGTRGGNEQFF.

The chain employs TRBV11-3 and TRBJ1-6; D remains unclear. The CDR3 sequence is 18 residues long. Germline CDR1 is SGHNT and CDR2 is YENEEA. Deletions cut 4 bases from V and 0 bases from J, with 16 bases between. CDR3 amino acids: CASSSGPTGGSYNSPLHF. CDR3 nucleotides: TGTGCCAGCAGCTCAGGACCCACTGGAGGCTCCTATAATTCACCCCTCCACTTT. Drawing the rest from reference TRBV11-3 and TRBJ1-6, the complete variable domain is EAGVVQSPRYKIIEKKQPVAFWCNPISGHNTLYWYLQNLGQGPELLIRYENEEAVDDSQLPKDRFSAERLKGVDSTLKIQPAELGDSAVYLCASSSGPTGGSYNSPLHFGNGTRLTVT.

In DNA, the CDR3 is TGTGCCAGCTCACCTACGACAGGGACCACCGGGGAGCTGTTTTTT. This gives the protein CASSPTTGTTGELFF. The chain has TRBV18 and TRBJ2-2; 7 bases fit TRBD1. Per the germline V gene, CDR1 is KGHSH and CDR2 is LQKENI. The J segment lost 4 bases and the V segment lost 3 bases, leaving 5 bases of the junction unmatched. The CDR3 extends over 15 amino acids.

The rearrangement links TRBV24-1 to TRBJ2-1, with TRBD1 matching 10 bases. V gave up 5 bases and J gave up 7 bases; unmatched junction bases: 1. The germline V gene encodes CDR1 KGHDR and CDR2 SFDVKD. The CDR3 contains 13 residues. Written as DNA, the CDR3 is TGTGCCACCAGTGGACAGGGGGCGAATGAGCAGTTCTTC. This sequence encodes CATSGQGANEQFF.

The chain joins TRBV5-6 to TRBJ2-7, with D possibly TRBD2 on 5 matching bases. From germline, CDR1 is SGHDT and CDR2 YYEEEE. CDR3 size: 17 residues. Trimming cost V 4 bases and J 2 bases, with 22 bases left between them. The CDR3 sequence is CASSDPTGKGVPYEQYF. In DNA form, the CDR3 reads TGTGCCAGCAGCGATCCAACGGGAAAGGGCGTCCCCTACGAGCAGTACTTC.

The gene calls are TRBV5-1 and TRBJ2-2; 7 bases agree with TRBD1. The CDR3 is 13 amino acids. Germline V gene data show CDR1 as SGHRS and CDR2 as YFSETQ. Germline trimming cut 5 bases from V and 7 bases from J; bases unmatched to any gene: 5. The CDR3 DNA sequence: TGCGCCAGCAGGATGGGGACAGACGGGGAGCTGTTTTTT. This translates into CASRMGTDGELFF.

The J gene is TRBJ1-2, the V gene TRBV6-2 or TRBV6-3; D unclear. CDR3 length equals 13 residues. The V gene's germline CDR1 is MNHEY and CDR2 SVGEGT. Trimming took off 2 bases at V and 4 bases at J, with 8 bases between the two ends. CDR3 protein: CASSYEIRYGYTF. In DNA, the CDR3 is TGTGCCAGCAGTTACGAGATCCGCTATGGCTACACCTTC.

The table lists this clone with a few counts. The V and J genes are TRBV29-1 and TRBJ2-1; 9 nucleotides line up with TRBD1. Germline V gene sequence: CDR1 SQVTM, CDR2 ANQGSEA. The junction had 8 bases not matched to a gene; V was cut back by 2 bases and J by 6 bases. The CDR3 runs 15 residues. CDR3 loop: CSVESPGQGANEQFF. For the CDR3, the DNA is TGCAGCGTTGAAAGTCCGGGACAGGGAGCCAATGAGCAGTTCTTC.